Shown below are 25 T cell receptor beta chains from a single sample sequenced in a study of cytomegalovirus exposure and HLA in healthy donors. The PCR had 60 Vbeta and 13 Jbeta primers. Produced via immunoSEQ multiplex PCR; TCRdb's table is partial and in-frame only. The sample totals around 37,000 clones. Sample: PBMCs. These receptors all come from a human donor in good health.

The chain recombines TRBV4-2 with TRBJ1-2, with 9 positions matching TRBD1. Germline assignment: CDR1 LGHNA and CDR2 YNFKEQ. Trimming cost V 1 base and J 6 bases; bases outside gene matches: 3. The CDR3 is 14 residues long. CDR3 sequence: CASSQAGQGNGYTF. The CDR3 DNA sequence: TGTGCCAGCAGCCAAGCTGGACAGGGGAATGGCTACACCTTC.

The V and J genes are TRBV5-5 and TRBJ2-5, with D maybe TRBD2 (5 bases). Germline V gene lookup returns CDR1 SGHKS and CDR2 YYEKEE (reference sequence). V was trimmed by 6 bases and J by 5 bases, leaving 17 bases between them. The CDR3 sequence is 14 residues long. CDR3 amino acids: CASNPIWGVETQYF. The CDR3 DNA is TGTGCCAGCAACCCAATCTGGGGAGTGGAGACCCAGTACTTC.

This rearrangement joins TRBV9 to TRBJ2-1, with TRBD2 matching 13 bases. Germline CDR1 SGDLS, CDR2 YYNGEE. The V segment lost 4 bases and the J segment 4 bases; nucleotides outside the gene matches: 5. The CDR3 runs 16 residues. CDR3 region: CASSLLAGGRYNEQFF. The CDR3 bases are TGTGCCAGCAGCTTACTAGCGGGGGGGCGGTACAATGAGCAGTTCTTC.

V and J are TRBV5-4 and TRBJ1-1; 7 bases are a match to TRBD1. The CDR3 is 14 amino acids. With V trimmed by 4 bases and J by 10 bases, 13 bases remained unmatched. Germline V gene data show CDR1 as SGHNT and CDR2 as YYREEE (reference sequence). CDR3 region: CASSPGGTAILAFF. CDR3 bases: TGTGCCAGCAGCCCGGGCGGGACAGCGATTTTAGCTTTCTTT.

The chain combines TRBV20-1 with TRBJ1-1, with D unresolved. V lost 4 bases and J 5 bases, leaving 8 bases between the germline ends. Germline V CDR1 and CDR2: DFQATT, SNEGSKA (reference sequence). The CDR3 covers 11 residues. The CDR3 region is CSATSGTEAFF. The CDR3 DNA reads as TGCAGTGCTACGTCGGGGACTGAAGCTTTCTTT.

The chain combines TRBV5-1 with TRBJ2-7; 9 bases fit TRBD1. The germline gives CDR1 SGHRS, CDR2 YFSETQ. V was clipped by 0 bases and J by 4 bases; unmatched bases: 8. The CDR3 extends over 16 amino acids. CDR3 loop: CASSLGHRDRVYEQYF. The CDR3 DNA reads TGCGCCAGCAGCTTGGGCCACCGGGACAGGGTTTACGAGCAGTACTTC. The entire variable domain, with the rest obtained from reference TRBV5-1 and TRBJ2-7, is as follows: KAGVTQTPRYLIKTRGQQVTLSCSPISGHRSVSWYQQTPGQGLQFLFEYFSETQRNKGNFPGRFSGRQFSNSRSEMNVSTLELGDSALYLCASSLGHRDRVYEQYFGPGTRLTVT.

The chain carries TRBV6-6 and TRBJ1-1; TRBD1 might be the D (5 bases). The CDR3 is 14 amino acids. V lost 7 bases and J 6 bases, leaving 18 bases between the germline ends. Germline CDR1 reads MNHNY; CDR2 reads SVGAGI (reference sequence). CDR3 residues: CASTRGGNRAEAFF. CDR3 DNA: TGTGCCAGCACCCGGGGGGGGAATAGGGCTGAAGCTTTCTTT.

This chain connects TRBV7-6 to TRBJ2-7; 9 nucleotides agree with TRBD1. Trimming at V came to 5 bases and at J to 7 bases, leaving 15 bases not matched to a gene. Germline lookup yields CDR1 SGHVS and CDR2 FNYEAQ. The CDR3 spans 16 residues. The CDR3 protein is CASSLMTPGQGREQYF. The CDR3 nucleotides are TGTGCCAGCAGCCTAATGACACCGGGACAGGGTCGAGAGCAGTACTTC. Drawing the rest from reference TRBV7-6 and TRBJ2-7, the complete variable domain is GAGVSQSPRYKVTKRGQDVALRCDPISGHVSLYWYRQALGQGPEFLTYFNYEAQQDKSGLPNDRFSAERPEGSISTLTIQRTEQRDSAMYRCASSLMTPGQGREQYFGPGTRLTVT.

The chain is built from TRBV25-1 and TRBJ2-7, with a possible D match to TRBD1 (5 bases). Deletions cut 4 bases from V and 2 bases from J, with 12 bases between. Germline assignment: CDR1 MGHDK and CDR2 SYGVNS. This CDR3 spans 14 amino acids. The CDR3 spells CASSGPTAAYEQYF. For the CDR3, the DNA is TGTGCCAGCAGTGGCCCGACAGCCGCCTACGAGCAGTACTTC.

V usage is TRBV7-9 and J usage is TRBJ1-1; D remains unclear. Germline CDR1 reads SEHNR; CDR2 reads FQNEAQ (reference sequence). Trimming took off 1 base at V and 1 base at J, with 7 bases between the two ends. There are 14 residues in the CDR3. CDR3 DNA sequence: TGTGCCAGCAGCTTAGGTAGTGGGAACACTGAAGCTTTCTTT. It codes for CASSLGSGNTEAFF.

This chain connects TRBV2 to TRBJ1-2; TRBD1 agrees at 10 bases. Per the germline V gene, CDR1 is SNHLY and CDR2 is FYNNEI. There are 14 residues in the CDR3. V trimming: 8 bases; J trimming: 7 bases; junction bases outside the gene matches: 10. This CDR3 reads CASGGTGARRGYTF. CDR3 sequence (DNA): TGTGCCAGCGGCGGGACAGGGGCTCGTCGTGGCTACACCTTC.

This CDR3 reads CAWSKGQGQEQYF. The CDR3 DNA reads as TGTGCCTGGAGTAAGGGACAGGGGCAGGAGCAGTACTTC. The chain employs TRBV30 and TRBJ2-5, with TRBD1 matching 10 bases. Germline trimming cut 2 bases from V and 11 bases from J; bases unmatched to any gene: 8. The germline V gene encodes CDR1 GTSNPN and CDR2 SVGIG (reference sequence). This CDR3 is built from 13 residues.

The J gene is TRBJ1-5, the V gene TRBV6-5, with D perhaps TRBD1 (6 bases). Germline V gives CDR1 MNHEY, CDR2 SVGAGI. Trimming took 8 bases from V and 7 from J, leaving 15 bases between them. The CDR3 is made up of 13 amino acids. CDR3 loop: CASQGRVEQPQHF. CDR3 nucleotides: TGTGCCAGCCAGGGGAGGGTGGAACAGCCCCAGCATTTT.

The chain carries TRBV19 and TRBJ1-1; the match to TRBD1 covers 8 bases. CDR3 length: 13 amino acids. With 3 bases clipped from V and 6 bases from J, the junction kept 3 bases outside the gene matches. Germline V gene data show CDR1 as LNHDA and CDR2 as SQIVND (reference sequence). CDR3: CASSIQGAAEAFF. The CDR3 nucleotides read TGTGCCAGTAGTATTCAGGGGGCCGCTGAAGCTTTCTTT.

The chain uses TRBV2 and TRBJ1-2; 7 bases match TRBD1. The germline V gene has CDR1 SNHLY and CDR2 FYNNEI. J was trimmed by 8 bases and V by 4 bases; bases with no gene match: 7. This CDR3 comprises 13 residues. CDR3 sequence reads: CASSGGQLGGYTF. The CDR3 nucleotides read TGTGCCAGCAGTGGGGGACAGCTGGGGGGCTACACCTTC.

As to this clone: One junction end does not reproduce the germline sequence, and a read error may be involved. The CDR3 coding sequence is TGTGCCAGCAGCCGTACAGGGAACGCTGAAGCTTTCTTT. Translation gives CASSRTGNAEAFF. The chain links TRBV11-3 to TRBJ1-1, with a possible D match to TRBD1 (6 bases). The CDR3 length is 13 residues. Germline V gene sequence: CDR1 SGHNT, CDR2 YENEEA. The full variable domain, its missing parts supplied by reference TRBV11-3 and TRBJ1-1, is EAGVVQSPRYKIIEKKQPVAFWCNPISGHNTLYWYLQNLGQGPELLIRYENEEAVDDSQLPKDRFSAERLKGVDSTLKIQPAELGDSAVYLCASSRTGNAEAFFGQGTRLTVV.

This rearrangement joins TRBV5-1 to TRBJ1-4; D gene unclear. V lost 4 bases and J lost 0, with 7 bases in between. Germline lookup yields CDR1 SGHRS and CDR2 YFSETQ. CDR3 length equals 14 residues. The CDR3 coding sequence is TGCGCCAGCAGCCCCACTTCAACTAATGAAAAACTGTTTTTT. It encodes CASSPTSTNEKLFF.

The chain couples TRBV2 to TRBJ2-4; D is unresolved. V dropped 4 bases and J dropped 5 bases, with 3 bases sitting between them. Germline assignment: CDR1 SNHLY and CDR2 FYNNEI. This CDR3 spans 11 amino acids. The CDR3 loop is CASSVENIQYF. DNA for the CDR3: TGTGCCAGCAGTGTAGAAAACATTCAGTACTTC.

This chain uses TRBV28 with TRBJ2-4; the D is unclear. V dropped 7 bases and J dropped 4 bases, with 17 bases sitting between them. Germline V gene data show CDR1 as MDHEN and CDR2 as SYDVKM. The CDR3 totals 15 residues. CDR3 nucleotides: TGTGCCAGCACATCGCTTTTTGGCAGTAAAAACATTCAGTACTTC. This sequence encodes CASTSLFGSKNIQYF. Combining the CDR3 with reference TRBV28 and TRBJ2-4 gives the whole variable domain DVKVTQSSRYLVKRTGEKVFLECVQDMDHENMFWYRQDPGLGLRLIYFSYDVKMKEKGDIPEGYSVSREKKERFSLILESASTNQTSMYLCASTSLFGSKNIQYFGAGTRLSVL.

On this clone itself: Different DNA sequences within this sample yield the same CDR3. This chain links TRBV5-1 with TRBJ1-2; D remains unclear. CDR1 is SGHRS, CDR2 YFSETQ, per germline. Trimming removed 0 bases from V and 4 bases from J, with 10 bases in between. The CDR3 has 14 residues. CDR3 amino acids: CASSLGQGRYGYTF. CDR3 DNA sequence: TGCGCCAGCAGCTTGGGACAAGGTCGCTATGGCTACACCTTC.

On this clone: The same CDR3 can be traced to other DNA sequences in this sample. The genes are TRBV18 and TRBJ2-6; 8 bases align to TRBD1. The germline V gene encodes CDR1 KGHSH and CDR2 LQKENI. With 5 bases clipped from V and 4 bases from J, the junction kept 4 bases outside the gene matches. The CDR3 consists of 15 residues. CDR3 protein: CASSAGGAGANVLTF. CDR3 in DNA: TGTGCCAGCTCAGCAGGGGGCGCGGGGGCCAACGTCCTGACTTTC.

The CDR3 DNA follows: TGTGCCAGCAGGAGGAGGACAGGGGTGGGTCGGCCCCAGCATTTT. Protein product: CASRRRTGVGRPQHF. V and J are TRBV2 and TRBJ1-5; TRBD1 aligns across 9 bases. Per germline, CDR1 SNHLY and CDR2 FYNNEI. V trimming: 6 bases; J trimming: 9 bases; junction bases outside the gene matches: 12. The CDR3 extends over 15 amino acids.

Note on this clone: One junction end does not reproduce the germline sequence, and a read error may be involved. The V call is TRBV7-9, the J call TRBJ1-1, with D possibly being TRBD1 (5 bases). The CDR3 runs 11 residues. Germline V gene lookup returns CDR1 SEHNR and CDR2 FQNEAQ (reference sequence). CDR3 sequence reads: CASSPDTEDFF. The CDR3 bases are TGTGCCAGCAGCCCGGACACTGAAGATTTCTTT.

The chain is built from TRBV29-1 and TRBJ1-2; D is perhaps TRBD1 (5 bases). The CDR3 consists of 11 residues. Germline V gives CDR1 SQVTM, CDR2 ANQGSEA. The V gene lost 4 bases and the J gene lost 5 bases, with 8 bases spanning the gap. CDR3 nucleotide sequence: TGCAGCGTTGGGGGCCTATATGGCTACACCTTC. As protein: CSVGGLYGYTF. The full variable domain, its missing parts supplied by reference TRBV29-1 and TRBJ1-2, is SAVISQKPSRDICQRGTSLTIQCQVDSQVTMMFWYRQQPGQSLTLIATANQGSEATYESGFVIDKFPISRPNLTFSTLTVSNMSPEDSSIYLCSVGGLYGYTFGSGTRLTVV.

Remarks on this clone: Mismatch with germline at one junction end may stem from a read error. This sequence joins TRBV7-2 and TRBJ2-7; 9 bases align to TRBD2. Looked up from germline, CDR1 is SGHTA and CDR2 is FQGNSA. This CDR3 has 14 amino acids. In DNA, the CDR3 is TGTGCCAGCAGGTTAGCGGGGGCCCCCTACGAGCAGTACTTC. Encoded protein: CASRLAGAPYEQYF.